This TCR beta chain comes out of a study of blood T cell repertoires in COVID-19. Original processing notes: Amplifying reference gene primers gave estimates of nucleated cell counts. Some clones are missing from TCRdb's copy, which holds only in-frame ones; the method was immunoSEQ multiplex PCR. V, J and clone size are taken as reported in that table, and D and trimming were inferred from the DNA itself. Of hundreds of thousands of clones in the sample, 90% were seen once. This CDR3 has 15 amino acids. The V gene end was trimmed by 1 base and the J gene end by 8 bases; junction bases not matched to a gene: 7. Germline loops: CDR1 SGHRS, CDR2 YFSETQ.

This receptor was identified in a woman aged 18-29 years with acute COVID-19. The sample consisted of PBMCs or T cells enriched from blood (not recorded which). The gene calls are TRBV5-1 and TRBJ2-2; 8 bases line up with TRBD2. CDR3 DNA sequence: TGCGCCAGCAGCTTGATTAGCGGGATAAATGGGGAGCTGTTTTTT. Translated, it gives CASSLISGINGELFF.